Listed below are T cell receptor beta chains from one sample, sequenced in a study of glioma-infiltrating T cells after dendritic cell vaccination. Using immunoSEQ multiplex PCR, the repertoire was profiled, and TCRdb retains in-frame clones only, with some absent. Among about 76,000 clones listed, around 87% were seen once. This specimen consisted of blood, obtained after dendritic cell vaccination. The receptors shown here come from a human donor with glioblastoma. Both conserved end residues are part of each CDR3. The order of the fields is V gene, clone size, D gene, J gene, CDR3 length, CDR3 protein, CDR3 DNA. The D gene is left open where the match is weak. Clone size is not always given. Where it is, it says once, few, many or a class for expanded clones.

>TRBV13|-|TRBD2|TRBJ2-7|16
CASSSIGLAGVYEQYF
TGTGCCAGCAGCTCTATCGGACTAGCGGGTGTTTACGAGCAGTACTTC
>TRBV5-4|-|-|TRBJ2-1|15
CASSYDVQVYNEQFF
TGTGCCAGCAGCTATGACGTCCAGGTCTACAATGAGCAGTTCTTC
>TRBV10-2|-|TRBD1|TRBJ1-1|15
CASSDEGTGDTEAFF
TGCGCCAGCAGTGACGAGGGGACAGGGGACACTGAAGCTTTCTTT
>TRBV5-1|-|TRBD2|TRBJ2-1|15
CASSLDSGRAGEQFF
TGCGCCAGCAGCTTGGATAGCGGGAGGGCTGGTGAGCAGTTCTTC
>TRBV14|-|TRBD1|TRBJ1-1|17
CASSQDRNRGFRTEAFF
TGTGCCAGCAGCCAAGATCGGAACAGGGGATTCCGCACTGAAGCTTTCTTT
>TRBV5-1|-|TRBD1|TRBJ1-1|18
CASSRELPGQGKNTEAFF
TGCGCCAGCAGCCGAGAACTGCCCGGACAGGGGAAGAACACTGAAGCTTTCTTT
>TRBV5-4|-|-|TRBJ2-1|14
CASSPAREFNEQFF
TGTGCCAGCAGCCCGGCCCGGGAGTTCAATGAGCAGTTCTTC
>TRBV5-4|-|TRBD1|TRBJ1-4|14
CASSRQGLREKLFF
TGTGCCAGCAGCCGACAGGGCCTACGGGAAAAACTGTTTTTT
>TRBV27|once|TRBD1|TRBJ2-7|15
CASSRVGTGDYEQYF
TGTGCCAGCAGCCGGGTCGGGACAGGTGATTACGAGCAGTACTTC
>TRBV7-2|-|TRBD1|TRBJ2-7|15
CASSYDRGRHYEQYF
TGTGCCAGCAGCTATGACAGGGGGCGTCACTACGAGCAGTACTTC
>TRBV10-3|-|TRBD2|TRBJ2-3|17
CAISESKLAGETDTQYF
TGTGCCATCAGTGAGTCGAAACTAGCGGGAGAAACAGATACGCAGTATTTT
>TRBV28|once|-|TRBJ2-1|15
CASSLLGTGHNEQFF
TGTGCCAGCAGCCTTCTCGGAACAGGTCACAATGAGCAGTTCTTC
>TRBV4-1|-|-|TRBJ1-3|15
CASSQDSFTGNTIYF
TGCGCCAGCAGCCAAGACTCATTCACGGGGAACACCATATATTTT
>TRBV16|-|TRBD1|TRBJ1-2|16
CASSLIQGAPVYGYTF
TGTGCCAGCAGCCTGATACAGGGGGCACCTGTTTATGGCTACACCTTC
>TRBV2|-|TRBD1|TRBJ1-5|13
CASRGQGVQPQHF
TGTGCCAGCAGGGGACAGGGGGTTCAGCCCCAGCATTTT
>TRBV6-6|few|TRBD1|TRBJ2-3|14
CASSYSTGPDTQYF
TGTGCCAGCAGTTACTCGACAGGGCCAGATACGCAGTATTTT
>TRBV11-2|-|TRBD1|TRBJ2-2|15
CASSSGQGSTGELFF
TGTGCCAGCAGCTCAGGACAGGGAAGCACCGGGGAGCTGTTTTTT
>TRBV4-1|-|-|TRBJ2-3|16
CASSLSSGASTDTQYF
TGCGCCAGCAGCCTCTCGTCCGGAGCTAGCACAGATACGCAGTATTTT
>TRBV4-2|-|-|TRBJ2-3|17
CASSQGGVRTSTDTQYF
TGTGCCAGCAGCCAAGGCGGAGTCAGAACTAGCACAGATACGCAGTATTTT
>TRBV27|once|TRBD2|TRBJ2-5|17
CASTHSGRSLLQETQYF
TGTGCCAGCACCCATAGCGGGAGATCACTTTTACAAGAGACCCAGTACTTC
>TRBV19|-|-|TRBJ2-1|9
CADRDEQFF
TGTGCCGATCGGGATGAGCAGTTCTTC
>TRBV9|-|TRBD2|TRBJ2-7|15
CASSVGLADFYEQYF
TGTGCCAGCAGCGTAGGGCTAGCGGACTTCTACGAGCAGTACTTC
>TRBV9|-|-|TRBJ1-5|15
CASSVDPGGNQPQHF
TGTGCCAGCAGCGTAGACCCCGGGGGTAATCAGCCCCAGCATTTT
>TRBV5-4|once|-|TRBJ1-2|14
CASRWWGDNYGYTF
TGTGCCAGCAGATGGTGGGGAGATAACTATGGCTACACCTTC
>TRBV7-7|-|-|TRBJ2-3|17
CASSLPDRPISTDTQYF
TGTGCCAGCAGCTTGCCCGACAGGCCGATTAGCACAGATACGCAGTATTTT
>TRBV4-1|-|TRBD1|TRBJ2-2|16
CASSQVGTGAHGELFF
TGCGCCAGCAGCCAAGTGGGGACAGGGGCCCACGGGGAGCTGTTTTTT